This TCR beta chain appears in the sequencing data of a study of cytomegalovirus exposure and HLA in healthy donors. Study-wide background: Within an early data release were roughly 83 million unique TCRs drawn from HLA-typed donors. Study conclusions and caveats: Presence/absence analyses treated sequencing depth as roughly uniform across donors. An analysis that was carried out later associated 15,000 to 20,000 TCR beta sequences with HLA alleles at 0.05 false discovery rate. Later on, a genetic analysis was performed. It linked a missense variant in DCLRE1C with V- and J-gene trimming of TCR beta.

The CDR3 is 13 residues long. Germline CDR1 SEHNR, CDR2 FQNEAQ (reference sequence). With regard to this clone: Antigen: not known. The junction departs from the called germline gene at one end, perhaps through a read error.

A multiplex PCR was run with 60 Vbeta primers and 13 Jbeta primers. The data were produced by immunoSEQ multiplex PCR, yet TCRdb's version contains in-frame clones alone and is incomplete. The sample shows over 140,000 clones, around 80% of them seen only once. This chain connects TRBV7-9 to TRBJ2-7; tentative D call: TRBD2 (6 bases). The specimen sequenced was PBMCs. The sequence was obtained from a man aged 50 or older in good health and CMV-seronegative. The chain's CDR3 is CSSSLALGGGQYF. DNA for the CDR3: TGTTCCAGCAGCTTAGCCCTCGGGGGTGGGCAGTACTTC.